The clone carrying this T cell receptor (beta chain) was detected ten times or more. Its antigen is not known. The V end was cut by 0 bases, the J end by 8 bases, with 8 bases between. The CDR3 has 14 amino acids. CDR1 and CDR2 from the germline V gene are SGHVS and FNYEAQ. Each CDR3 protein is one row after TCRdb ran MiXCR on the multiplex PCR reads. This sample has under 250,000 distinct CDR3 sequences, with approximately 29% found just once. The lymph nodes were axillary draining lymph nodes from breast cancer patients. The sample originates from a study of breast tumors, draining lymph nodes, adjacent tissues. Study results and limitations: Luminal-like breast cancer showed significantly greater tumor-nontumor repertoire similarity than basal-like breast cancer did.

V gene TRBV7-6 combines with J gene TRBJ1-6; the D gene is possibly TRBD1 (5 bases). What was sequenced was axillary lymph node tissue. The receptor's source is a female donor with breast cancer. Some clones in this sample may be carry-over from other donors' samples. The CDR3 DNA sequence: TGTGCCAGCAGCTTAGCAGGGGTGGATTCACCCCTCCACTTT. This gives the protein CASSLAGVDSPLHF.